This TCR beta chain originates from a study of a mutant IDH1 vaccine in newly diagnosed glioma. Study details: Males made up roughly 62% and females roughly 40% of treated patients, whose mean age was roughly 40 years. Before enrollment, the patients had been treated with radiotherapy alone, temozolomide alone, or both together. Most of them had received both. Overall study findings and caveats: Apparently unrelated to pseudoprogression were changes in the top peripheral T cell clonotypes.

Time point noted: week 5, during vaccination. Vaccinated patients received 300 ug of mutant IDH1 20-mer peptide per dose, with topical imiquimod. Each tumor in the donors was a new WHO grade 3 or 4 astrocytoma, IDH1-mutant and ATRX-lost. This CDR3 is built from 13 residues. V shed 1 base and J shed 5 bases, with 8 bases lying between them. In germline, CDR1 is LNHDA, CDR2 SQIVND (reference sequence). Sequenced by immunoSEQ multiplex PCR; TCRdb stores in-frame clones only, minus some. The data show roughly 42,000 clones, 70% to 90% seen once. Concerning this clone itself: Antigen unknown.

This receptor was identified in a man between 40 and 49 years old with glioma. The sequences come from PBMCs, collected from a glioma patient whose treatment included an IDH1 peptide vaccine. V and J are TRBV19 and TRBJ2-5; D remains ambiguous. The CDR3 loop reads CASSIVPRETQYF. CDR3 DNA sequence: TGTGCCAGTAGTATAGTTCCGAGGGAGACCCAGTACTTC. Supplemented by reference TRBV19 and TRBJ2-5, the full variable domain reads DGGITQSPKYLFRKEGQNVTLSCEQNLNHDAMYWYRQDPGQGLRLIYYSQIVNDFQKGDIAEGYSVSREKKESFPLTVTSAQKNPTAFYLCASSIVPRETQYFGPGTRLLVL.